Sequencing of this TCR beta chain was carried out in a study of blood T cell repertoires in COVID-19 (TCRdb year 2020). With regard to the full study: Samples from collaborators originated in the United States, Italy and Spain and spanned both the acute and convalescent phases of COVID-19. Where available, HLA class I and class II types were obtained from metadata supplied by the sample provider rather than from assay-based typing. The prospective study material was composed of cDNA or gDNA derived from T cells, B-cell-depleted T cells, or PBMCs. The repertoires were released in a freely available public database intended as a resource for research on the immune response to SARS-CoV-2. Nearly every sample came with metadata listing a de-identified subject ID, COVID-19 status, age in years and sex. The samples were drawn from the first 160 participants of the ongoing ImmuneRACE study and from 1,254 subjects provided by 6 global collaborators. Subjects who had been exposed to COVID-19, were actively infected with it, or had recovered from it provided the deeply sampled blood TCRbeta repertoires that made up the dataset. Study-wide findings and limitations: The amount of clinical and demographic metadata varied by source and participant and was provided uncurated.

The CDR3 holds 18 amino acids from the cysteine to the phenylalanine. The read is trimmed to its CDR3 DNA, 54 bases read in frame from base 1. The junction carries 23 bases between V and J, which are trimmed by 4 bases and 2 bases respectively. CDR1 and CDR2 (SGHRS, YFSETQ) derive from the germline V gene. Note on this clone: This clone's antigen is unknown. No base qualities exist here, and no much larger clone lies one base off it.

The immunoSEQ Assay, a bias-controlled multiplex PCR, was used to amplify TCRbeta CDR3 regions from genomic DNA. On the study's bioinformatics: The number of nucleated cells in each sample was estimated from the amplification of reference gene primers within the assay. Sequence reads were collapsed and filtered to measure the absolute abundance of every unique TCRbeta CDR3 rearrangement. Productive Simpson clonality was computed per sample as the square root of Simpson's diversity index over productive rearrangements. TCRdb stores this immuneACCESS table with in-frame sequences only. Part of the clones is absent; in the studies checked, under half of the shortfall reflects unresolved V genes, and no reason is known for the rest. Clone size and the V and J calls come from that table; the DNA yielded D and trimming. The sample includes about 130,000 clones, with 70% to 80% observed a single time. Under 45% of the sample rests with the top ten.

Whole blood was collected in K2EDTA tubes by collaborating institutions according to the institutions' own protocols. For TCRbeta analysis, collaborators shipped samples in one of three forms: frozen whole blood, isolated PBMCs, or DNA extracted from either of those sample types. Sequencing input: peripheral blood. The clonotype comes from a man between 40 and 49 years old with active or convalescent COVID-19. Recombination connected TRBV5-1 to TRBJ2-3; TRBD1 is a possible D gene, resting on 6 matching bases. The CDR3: CASSPATGLLSPTDTQYF. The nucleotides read TGCGCCAGCAGCCCAGCTACAGGGTTGCTTAGCCCCACAGATACGCAGTATTTT.